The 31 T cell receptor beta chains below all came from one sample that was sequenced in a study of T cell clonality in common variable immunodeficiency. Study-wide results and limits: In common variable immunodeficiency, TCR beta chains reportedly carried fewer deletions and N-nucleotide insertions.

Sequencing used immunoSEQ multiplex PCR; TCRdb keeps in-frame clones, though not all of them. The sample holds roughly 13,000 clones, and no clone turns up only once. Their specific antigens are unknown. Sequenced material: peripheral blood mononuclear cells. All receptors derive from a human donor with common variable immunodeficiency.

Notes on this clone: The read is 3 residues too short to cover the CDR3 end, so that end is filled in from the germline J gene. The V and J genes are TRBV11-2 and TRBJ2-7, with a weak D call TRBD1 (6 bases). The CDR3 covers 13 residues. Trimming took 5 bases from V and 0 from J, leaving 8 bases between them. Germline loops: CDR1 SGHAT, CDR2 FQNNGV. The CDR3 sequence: CASSRQASYEQYF. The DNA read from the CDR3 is TGTGCCAGCAGCAGACAGGCCTCCTACGAG.

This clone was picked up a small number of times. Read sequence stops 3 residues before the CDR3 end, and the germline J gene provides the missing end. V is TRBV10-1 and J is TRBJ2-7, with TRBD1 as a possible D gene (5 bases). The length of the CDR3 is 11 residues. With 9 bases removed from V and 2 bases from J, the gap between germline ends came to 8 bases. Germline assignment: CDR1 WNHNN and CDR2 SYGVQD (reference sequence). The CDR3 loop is CARGQTYEQYF. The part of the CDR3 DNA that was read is TGCGCCAGAGGACAAACCTACGAG.

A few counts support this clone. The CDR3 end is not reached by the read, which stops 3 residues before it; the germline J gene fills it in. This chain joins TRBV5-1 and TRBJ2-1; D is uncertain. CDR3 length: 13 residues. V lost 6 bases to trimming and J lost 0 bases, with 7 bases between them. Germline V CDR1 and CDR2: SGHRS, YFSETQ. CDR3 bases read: TGCGCCAGCAAAGGCAGCTCCTACAATGAG. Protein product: CASKGSSYNE. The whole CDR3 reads CASKGSSYNEQFF. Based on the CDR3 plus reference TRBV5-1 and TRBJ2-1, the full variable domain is KAGVTQTPRYLIKTRGQQVTLSCSPISGHRSVSWYQQTPGQGLQFLFEYFSETQRNKGNFPGRFSGRQFSNSRSEMNVSTLELGDSALYLCASKGSSYNEQFFGPGTRLTVL.

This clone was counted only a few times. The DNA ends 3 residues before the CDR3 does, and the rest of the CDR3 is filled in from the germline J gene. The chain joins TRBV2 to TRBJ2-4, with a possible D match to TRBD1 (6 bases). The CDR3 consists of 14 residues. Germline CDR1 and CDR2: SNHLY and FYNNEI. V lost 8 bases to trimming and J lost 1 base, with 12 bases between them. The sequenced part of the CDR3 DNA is TGTGCCAGCGGGGGCAGGGAGGCCAAAAACATT. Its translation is CASGGREAKNI. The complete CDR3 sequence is CASGGREAKNIQYF.

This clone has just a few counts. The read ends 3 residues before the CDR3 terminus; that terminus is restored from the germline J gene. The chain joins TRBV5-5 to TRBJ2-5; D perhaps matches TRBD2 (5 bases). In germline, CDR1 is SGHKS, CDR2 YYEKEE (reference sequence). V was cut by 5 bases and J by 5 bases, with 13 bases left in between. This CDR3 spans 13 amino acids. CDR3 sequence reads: CASSHEGWETQYF. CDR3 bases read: TGTGCCAGCAGTCATGAGGGTTGGGAGACC. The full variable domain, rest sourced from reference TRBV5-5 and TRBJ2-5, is DAGVTQSPTHLIKTRGQQVTLRCSPISGHKSVSWYQQVLGQGPQFIFQYYEKEERGRGNFPDRFSARQFPNYSSELNVNALLLGDSALYLCASSHEGWETQYFGPGTRLLVL.

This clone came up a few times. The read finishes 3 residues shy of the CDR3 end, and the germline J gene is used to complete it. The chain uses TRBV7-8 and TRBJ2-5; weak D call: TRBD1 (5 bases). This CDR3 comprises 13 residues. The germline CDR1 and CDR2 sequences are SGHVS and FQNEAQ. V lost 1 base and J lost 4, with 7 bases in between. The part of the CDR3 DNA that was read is TGTGCCAGCAGCTTAGGGGGCGGAGAGACC. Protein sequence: CASSLGGGET. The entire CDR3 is CASSLGGGETQYF.

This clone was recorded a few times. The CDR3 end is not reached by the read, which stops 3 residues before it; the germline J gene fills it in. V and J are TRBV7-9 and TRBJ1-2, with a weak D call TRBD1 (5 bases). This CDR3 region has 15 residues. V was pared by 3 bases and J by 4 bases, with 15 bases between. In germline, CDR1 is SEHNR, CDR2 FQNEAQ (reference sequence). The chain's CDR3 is CASSLKGGEGYGYTF. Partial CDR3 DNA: TGTGCCAGCAGCTTGAAAGGAGGGGAGGGCTATGGC.

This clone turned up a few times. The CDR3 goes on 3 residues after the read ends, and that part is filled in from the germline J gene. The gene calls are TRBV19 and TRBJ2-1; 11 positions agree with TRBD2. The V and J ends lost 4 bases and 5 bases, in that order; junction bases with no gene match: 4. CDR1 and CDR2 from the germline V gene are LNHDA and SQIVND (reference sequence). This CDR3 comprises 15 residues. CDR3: CASSNSGGGHNEQFF. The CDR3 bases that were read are TGTGCCAGTAGTAATAGCGGGGGGGGGCACAATGAG.

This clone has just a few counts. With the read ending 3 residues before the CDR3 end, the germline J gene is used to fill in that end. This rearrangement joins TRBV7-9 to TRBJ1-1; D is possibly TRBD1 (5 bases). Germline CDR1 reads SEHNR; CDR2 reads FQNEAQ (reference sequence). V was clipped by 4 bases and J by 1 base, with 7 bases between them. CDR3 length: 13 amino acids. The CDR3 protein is CASSSGQNTEAFF. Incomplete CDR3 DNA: TGTGCCAGCAGCTCCGGACAGAACACTGAA.

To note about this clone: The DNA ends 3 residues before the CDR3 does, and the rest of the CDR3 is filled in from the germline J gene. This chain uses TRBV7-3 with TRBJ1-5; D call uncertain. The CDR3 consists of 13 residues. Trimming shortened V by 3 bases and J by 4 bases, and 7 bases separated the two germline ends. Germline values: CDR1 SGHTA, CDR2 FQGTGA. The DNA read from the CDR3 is TGTGCCAGCAGCTTGGGCCCAAATCAGCCC. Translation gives CASSLGPNQP. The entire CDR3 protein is CASSLGPNQPQHF.

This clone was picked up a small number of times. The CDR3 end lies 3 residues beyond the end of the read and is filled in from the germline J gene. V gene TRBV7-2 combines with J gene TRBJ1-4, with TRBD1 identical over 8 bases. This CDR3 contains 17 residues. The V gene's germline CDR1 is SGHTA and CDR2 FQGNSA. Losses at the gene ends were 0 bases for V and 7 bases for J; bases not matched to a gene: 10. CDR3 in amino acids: CASSLALIDRGGEKLFF. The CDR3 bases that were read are TGTGCCAGCAGCTTAGCGCTAATAGACAGGGGAGGTGAAAAA.

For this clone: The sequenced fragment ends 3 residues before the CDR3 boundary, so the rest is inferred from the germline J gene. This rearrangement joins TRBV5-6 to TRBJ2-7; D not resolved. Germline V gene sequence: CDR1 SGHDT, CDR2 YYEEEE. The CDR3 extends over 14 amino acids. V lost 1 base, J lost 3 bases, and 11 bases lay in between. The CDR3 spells CASSLLGTHYEQYF. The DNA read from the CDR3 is TGTGCCAGCAGCTTGTTGGGCACACACTACGAG.

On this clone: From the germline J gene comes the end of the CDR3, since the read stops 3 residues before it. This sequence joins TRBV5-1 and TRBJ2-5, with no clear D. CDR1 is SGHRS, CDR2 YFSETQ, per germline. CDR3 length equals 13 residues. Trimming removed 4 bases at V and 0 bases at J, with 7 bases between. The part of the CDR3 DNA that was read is TGCGCCAGCAGCCTACGGTACCAAGAGACC. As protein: CASSLRYQET. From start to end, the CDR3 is CASSLRYQETQYF. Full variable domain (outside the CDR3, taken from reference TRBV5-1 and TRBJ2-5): KAGVTQTPRYLIKTRGQQVTLSCSPISGHRSVSWYQQTPGQGLQFLFEYFSETQRNKGNFPGRFSGRQFSNSRSEMNVSTLELGDSALYLCASSLRYQETQYFGPGTRLLVL.

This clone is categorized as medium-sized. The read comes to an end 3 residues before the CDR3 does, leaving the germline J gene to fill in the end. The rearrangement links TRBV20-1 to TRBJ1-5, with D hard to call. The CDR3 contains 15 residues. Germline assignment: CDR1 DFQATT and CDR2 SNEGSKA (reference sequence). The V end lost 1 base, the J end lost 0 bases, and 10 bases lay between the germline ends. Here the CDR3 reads CSARVAEYSNQPQHF. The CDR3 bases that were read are TGCAGTGCTAGAGTGGCAGAGTATAGCAATCAGCCC.

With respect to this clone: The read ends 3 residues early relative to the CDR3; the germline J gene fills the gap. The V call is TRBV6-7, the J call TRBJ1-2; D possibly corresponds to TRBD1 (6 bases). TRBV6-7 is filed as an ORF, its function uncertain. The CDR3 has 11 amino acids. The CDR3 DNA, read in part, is TGTGCCAGCAGTACAGGGAGGGGC. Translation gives CASSTGRG. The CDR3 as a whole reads CASSTGRGYTF.

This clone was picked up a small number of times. CDR3 residues: CASSLDLQLQETQYF. The sequenced CDR3 bases are TGCGCCAGCAGCTTGGACCTACAGCTCCAAGAGACC. The J gene is TRBJ2-5, the V gene TRBV5-1, with D hard to call. With the read ending 3 residues before the CDR3 end, the germline J gene is used to fill in that end. V was shortened by 0 bases and J by 1 base, with 10 bases between the two germline ends. There are 15 residues in the CDR3. In germline, CDR1 is SGHRS, CDR2 YFSETQ.

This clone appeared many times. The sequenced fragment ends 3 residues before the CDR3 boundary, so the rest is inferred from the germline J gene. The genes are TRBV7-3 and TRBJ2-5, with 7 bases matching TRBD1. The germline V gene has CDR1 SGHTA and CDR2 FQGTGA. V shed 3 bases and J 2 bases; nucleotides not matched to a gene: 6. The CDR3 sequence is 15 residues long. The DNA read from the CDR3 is TGTGCCAGCAGCTTCGGGTCAGGGGGACAAGAGACC. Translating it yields CASSFGSGGQET. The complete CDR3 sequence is CASSFGSGGQETQYF.

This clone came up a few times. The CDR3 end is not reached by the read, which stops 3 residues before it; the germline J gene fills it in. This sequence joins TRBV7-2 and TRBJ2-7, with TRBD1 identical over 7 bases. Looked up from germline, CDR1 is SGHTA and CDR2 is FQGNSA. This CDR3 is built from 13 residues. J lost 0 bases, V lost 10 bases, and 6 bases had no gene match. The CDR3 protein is CAIPGQSSYEQYF. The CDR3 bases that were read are TGTGCCATACCGGGACAGAGCTCCTACGAG.

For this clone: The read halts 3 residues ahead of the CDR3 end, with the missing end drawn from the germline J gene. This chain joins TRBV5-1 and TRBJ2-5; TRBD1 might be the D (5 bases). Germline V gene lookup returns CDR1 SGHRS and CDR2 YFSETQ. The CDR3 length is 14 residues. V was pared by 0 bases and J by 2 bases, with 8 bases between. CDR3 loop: CASSLGGSQETQYF. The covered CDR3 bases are TGCGCCAGCAGCTTGGGGGGCAGTCAAGAGACC.

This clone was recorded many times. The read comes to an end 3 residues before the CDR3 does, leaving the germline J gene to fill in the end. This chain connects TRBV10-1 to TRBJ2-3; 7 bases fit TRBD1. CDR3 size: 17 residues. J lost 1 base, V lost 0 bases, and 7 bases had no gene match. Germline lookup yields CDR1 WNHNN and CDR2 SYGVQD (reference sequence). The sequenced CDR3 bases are TGCGCCAGCAGTGAGTCGGAGACAGGGCCTCGCACAGATACG. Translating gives CASSESETGPRTDT. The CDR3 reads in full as CASSESETGPRTDTQYF.

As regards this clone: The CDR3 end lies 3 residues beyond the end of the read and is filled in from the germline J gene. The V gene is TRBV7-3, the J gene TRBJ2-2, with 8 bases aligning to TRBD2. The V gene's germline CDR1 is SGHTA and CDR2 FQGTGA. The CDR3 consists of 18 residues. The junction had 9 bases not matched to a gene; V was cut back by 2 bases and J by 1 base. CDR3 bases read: TGTGCCAGCAGCTTACTCGGGCGGGGGGCCCTGAACACCGGGGAG. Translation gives CASSLLGRGALNTGE. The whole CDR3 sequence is CASSLLGRGALNTGELFF.

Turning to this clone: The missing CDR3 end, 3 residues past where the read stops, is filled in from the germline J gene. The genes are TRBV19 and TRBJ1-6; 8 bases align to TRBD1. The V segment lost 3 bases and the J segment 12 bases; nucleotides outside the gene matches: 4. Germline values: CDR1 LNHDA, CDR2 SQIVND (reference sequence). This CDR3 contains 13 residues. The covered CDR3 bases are TGTGCCAGTAGTATTGGGACAGGTCGACCC. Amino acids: CASSIGTGRP. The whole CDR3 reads CASSIGTGRPLHF.

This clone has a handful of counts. The sequenced CDR3 bases are TGTGCCAGTAGACCAACAGGGCCTGACTTTAATCAGCCC. Protein: CASRPTGPDFNQP. From start to end, the CDR3 is CASRPTGPDFNQPQHF. The rearrangement uses TRBV19 and TRBJ1-5, with D tentatively TRBD1 (6 bases). The DNA ends 3 residues before the CDR3 does, and the rest of the CDR3 is filled in from the germline J gene. With 6 bases removed from V and 4 bases from J, the gap between germline ends came to 19 bases. The length of the CDR3 is 16 residues. CDR1 LNHDA and CDR2 SQIVND come from the germline V gene (reference sequence).

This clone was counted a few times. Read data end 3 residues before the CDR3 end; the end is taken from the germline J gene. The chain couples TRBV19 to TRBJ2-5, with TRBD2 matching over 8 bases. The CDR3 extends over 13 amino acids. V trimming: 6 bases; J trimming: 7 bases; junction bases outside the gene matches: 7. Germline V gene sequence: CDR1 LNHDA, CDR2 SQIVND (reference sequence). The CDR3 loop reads CASRSGLGGTQYF. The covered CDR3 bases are TGTGCCAGTAGATCGGGACTAGGCGGGACC. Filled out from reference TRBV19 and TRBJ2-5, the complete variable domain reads DGGITQSPKYLFRKEGQNVTLSCEQNLNHDAMYWYRQDPGQGLRLIYYSQIVNDFQKGDIAEGYSVSREKKESFPLTVTSAQKNPTAFYLCASRSGLGGTQYFGPGTRLLVL.

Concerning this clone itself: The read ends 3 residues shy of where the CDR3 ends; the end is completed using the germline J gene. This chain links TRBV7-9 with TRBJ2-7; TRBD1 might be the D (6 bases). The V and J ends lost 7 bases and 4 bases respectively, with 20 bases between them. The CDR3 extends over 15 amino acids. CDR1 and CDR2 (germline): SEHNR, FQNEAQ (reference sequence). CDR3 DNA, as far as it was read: TGTGCCAGCACCACGATCCGGGACACAATGTACGAG. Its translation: CASTTIRDTMYE. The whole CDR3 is CASTTIRDTMYEQYF.

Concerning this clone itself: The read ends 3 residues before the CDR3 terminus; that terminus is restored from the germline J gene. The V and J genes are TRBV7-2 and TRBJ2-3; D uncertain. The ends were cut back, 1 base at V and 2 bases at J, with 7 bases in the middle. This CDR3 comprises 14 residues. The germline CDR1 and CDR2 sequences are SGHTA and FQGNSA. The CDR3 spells CASSLVHNTDTQYF. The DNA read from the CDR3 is TGTGCCAGCAGCTTAGTTCACAACACAGATACG.

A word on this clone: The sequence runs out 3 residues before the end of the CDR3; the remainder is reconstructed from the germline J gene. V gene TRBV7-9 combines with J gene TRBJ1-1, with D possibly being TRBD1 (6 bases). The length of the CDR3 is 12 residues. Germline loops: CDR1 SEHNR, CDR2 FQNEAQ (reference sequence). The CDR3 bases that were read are TGTGCCAGCAGCTTAGCGTGGGGGCAA. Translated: CASSLAWGQ. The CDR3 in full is CASSLAWGQAFF.

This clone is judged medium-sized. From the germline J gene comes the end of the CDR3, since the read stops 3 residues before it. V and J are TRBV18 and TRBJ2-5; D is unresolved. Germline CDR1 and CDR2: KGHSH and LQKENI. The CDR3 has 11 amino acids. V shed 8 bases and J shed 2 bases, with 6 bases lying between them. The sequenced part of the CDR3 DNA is TGTGCCAGCCGAAGGCAAGAGACC. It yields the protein CASRRQET. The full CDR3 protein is CASRRQETQYF.

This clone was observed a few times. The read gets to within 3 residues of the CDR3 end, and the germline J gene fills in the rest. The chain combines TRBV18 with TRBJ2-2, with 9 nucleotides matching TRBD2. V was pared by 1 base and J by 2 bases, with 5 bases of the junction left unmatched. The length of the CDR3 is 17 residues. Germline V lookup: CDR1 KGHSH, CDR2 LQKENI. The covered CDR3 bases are TGTGCCAGCTCACCACAAGCGGGGGGTCCTAACACCGGGGAG. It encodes CASSPQAGGPNTGE. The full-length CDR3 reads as CASSPQAGGPNTGELFF.

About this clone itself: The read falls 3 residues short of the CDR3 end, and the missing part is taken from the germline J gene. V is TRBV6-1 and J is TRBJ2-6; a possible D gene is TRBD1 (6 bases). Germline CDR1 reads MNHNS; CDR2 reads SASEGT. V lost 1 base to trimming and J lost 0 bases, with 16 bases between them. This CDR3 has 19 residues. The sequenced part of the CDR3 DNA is TGTGCCAGCAGTGAAGGGGTTAGGGGGTATTACTCTGGGGCCAACGTC. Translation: CASSEGVRGYYSGANV. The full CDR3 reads CASSEGVRGYYSGANVLTF.

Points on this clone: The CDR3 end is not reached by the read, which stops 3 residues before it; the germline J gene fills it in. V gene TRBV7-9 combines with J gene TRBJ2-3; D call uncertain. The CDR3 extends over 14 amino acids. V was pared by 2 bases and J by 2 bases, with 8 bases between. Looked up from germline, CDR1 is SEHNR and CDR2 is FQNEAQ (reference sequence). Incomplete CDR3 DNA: TGTGCCAGCAGCTTACGTGGCACCACAGATACG. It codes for CASSLRGTTDT. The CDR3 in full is CASSLRGTTDTQYF.